This T cell receptor beta chain was obtained from a study of early T cells in non-severe SARS-CoV-2 infection. The wider study: Sequencing of bulk RNA from unsorted whole blood was done, without chain pairing. Study-wide points: Private and CD4 specificities were missed by VDJdb matching, which favored anti-spike CD8 responses.

Per germline, CDR1 LGHDT and CDR2 YNNKEL (reference sequence). The CDR3 has 14 residues. V lost 5 bases and J 4 bases, leaving 14 bases between the germline ends. Unique molecular identifier tags were affixed to discrete cDNA molecules. TCRdb re-derived calls from the 5' RACE reads in MiXCR, one entry per CDR3 protein. The sample has tens of thousands of distinct CDR3 sequences, about 11% seen once. This clonotype was counted once. Its target is not known. Here the sequenced sample was whole blood, taken at baseline. This TCR derives from an adult who was a healthcare worker with PCR-confirmed SARS-CoV-2 infection or an uninfected control (not recorded which). The J gene is TRBJ2-5, the V gene TRBV3-1, with D perhaps matching TRBD2 (5 bases). CDR3 in amino acids: CASSYNGGRETQYF. The CDR3 nucleotides read TGTGCCAGCAGCTATAATGGAGGACGAGAGACCCAGTACTTC.